This T cell receptor (beta chain) was recorded in a study of cytomegalovirus exposure and HLA in healthy donors. As regards this clone: What it recognizes is unknown.

Overall study results and limits: For cytomegalovirus status, the classifier reportedly gave diagnoses with high specificity and sensitivity. According to a subsequent analysis, TCR clusters identified in the first cohort showed a tendency to co-occur across the 100 to 150 validation repertoires. Rare TCR sequences dominated, though some public TCRs recurred in many donors.

A roughly 120-subject validation cohort, separate from the 666-subject first cohort, supplied the donors. Trimming removed 2 bases from V and 5 bases from J, with 12 bases in between. The CDR3 is made up of 15 amino acids. Germline loops: CDR1 MNHNS, CDR2 SASEGT. TCRdb's table, derived via immunoSEQ multiplex PCR, lists solely in-frame clones and lacks some. The sample comprises roughly 120,000 clones, around 88% of which are singletons, and more than 1.5% rests with the top ten. The sequencing input was PBMCs. The chain couples TRBV6-1 to TRBJ2-2, with D possibly matching TRBD1 (5 bases). This sequence was found in a man between 18 and 29 years old in good health and CMV-seronegative. This chain's CDR3 is CASSEPGNLTGELFF. The CDR3 DNA sequence: TGTGCCAGCAGTGAACCAGGGAATCTGACCGGGGAGCTGTTTTTT.